Listed here are 5 T cell receptor beta chains from one sample, sequenced in a study of blood T cells in healthy people across ages. Through a sample-barcoded 5' primer and a J-beta primer mix, a second PCR was run for roughly 7 to 12 cycles. MiXCR, applied by TCRdb to the 5' RACE reads, yields one record per CDR3 protein. The table has hundreds of thousands of distinct CDR3 sequences, around 45% seen once; the top ten hold around 21%. Sequenced material: blood. The receptor source for this set is a man aged 60-69 years in good health.

The genes are TRBV6-5 and TRBJ2-7; D is unclear. Germline CDR1 reads MNHEY; CDR2 reads SVGAGI. Trimming removed 2 bases from V and 5 bases from J, with 10 bases in between. The CDR3 contains 13 residues. DNA of the CDR3: TGTGCCAGCAGTTACGGGCTAGTAAACGAGCAGTACTTC. Its protein is CASSYGLVNEQYF.

This clonotype was recorded a few times. The rearrangement links TRBV6-1 to TRBJ2-7; 9 bases are shared with TRBD1. There are 14 residues in the CDR3. V lost 6 bases to trimming and J lost 7 bases; unmatched junction nucleotides: 10. Germline lookup yields CDR1 MNHNS and CDR2 SASEGT. DNA for the CDR3: TGTGCCAGCAGACGGACAGGGGAGTCGAGGGAGCAGTACTTC. It specifies CASRRTGESREQYF.

This clonotype has a count of ten or more. This chain uses TRBV9 with TRBJ1-2, with 7 bases lining up with TRBD1. Germline CDR1 is SGDLS and CDR2 is YYNGEE. The CDR3 covers 15 residues. Trimming took 5 bases from V and 0 from J; bases not matched to a gene: 7. CDR3 loop: CASSPTGTANYGYTF. The CDR3 bases are TGTGCCAGCAGTCCGACCGGGACAGCTAACTATGGCTACACCTTC.

The V and J genes are TRBV5-1 and TRBJ2-6, with D possibly TRBD1 on 6 matching bases. CDR3 length: 18 amino acids. The V and J ends lost 0 bases and 0 bases respectively, with 13 bases between them. From germline, CDR1 is SGHRS and CDR2 YFSETQ. CDR3: CASSLGRGSLSGANVLTF. In DNA form, the CDR3 reads TGCGCCAGCAGCTTGGGTAGGGGGAGTCTCTCTGGGGCCAACGTCCTGACTTTC.

This chain links TRBV4-1 with TRBJ2-7; D is perhaps TRBD2 (5 bases). CDR1 and CDR2 from the germline V gene are MGHRA and YSYEKL. The CDR3 is made up of 16 amino acids. Trimming removed 4 bases at V and 4 bases at J, with 20 bases between. Here the CDR3 reads CASSPLLALFSYEQYF. The CDR3 region has the DNA TGCGCCAGCAGCCCCCTTCTAGCACTGTTTTCATACGAGCAGTACTTC.